This entry is about one T cell receptor beta chain. The antigen remains undetermined. The observed sequence ends 3 residues before the CDR3 terminus, with the missing tail filled in from the germline J gene. The sample originates from a study of T cells in women clearing cervical HPV infection. In the study overall: Control women cleared a single incident HPV16 infection within 12 months.

Regarding the study as a whole: Unknown T-cell numbers per sample may underlie the richness differences.

Sequencing was performed with immunoSEQ multiplex PCR; in TCRdb, only in-frame clones are kept and a portion is missing. This sample contains 30,000 to 35,000 clones. The CDR3 covers 13 residues. V gave up 7 bases and J gave up 1 base, with 13 bases separating them. Germline loops: CDR1 SQVTM, CDR2 ANQGSEA. This chain connects TRBV29-1 to TRBJ1-1; no clear D gene. Specimen: blood buffy coat. The sequence was collected from a woman between 18 and 69 years old with a cervical HPV16 infection that either progressed to CIN3+ or cleared (not recorded which). The covered CDR3 bases are TGCAGCGGGGCGGGCCTGACGAACACTGAA. Amino acid sequence: CSGAGLTNTE. In full, the CDR3 reads CSGAGLTNTEAFF.